Sequencing of this T cell receptor beta chain was carried out in a study of human T cells and chemical hapten exposure. Across the study: Patients were given diphenylcyclopropenone on the scalp weekly across the roughly 25-week study.

The time point denotes: patch test 2, 6 weeks after DPC sensitization. Treatment noted: therapeutic diphenylcyclopropenone sensitization with weekly scalp DPC. Researchers extracted total RNA from unfractionated whole blood. Within the library, unique molecular identifiers were attached to each individual cDNA molecule. Each CDR3 protein is one row after TCRdb ran MiXCR on the RACE reads. Counted here are tens of thousands of distinct CDR3 sequences, about 3% occurring once; the ten biggest clones make up roughly 7.3%. General study results and limits: In the PT1 data, expanded TCR counts showed a positive correlation with patch test score.

V was shortened by 2 bases and J by 2 bases, with 13 bases between the two germline ends. CDR3 length equals 16 residues. CDR1 and CDR2 (germline): MNHEY, SVGEGT. The sample holds a few counts of this clonotype. The antigen remains unidentified. This clonotype was obtained from a man aged 35 to 55 with alopecia areata. Some clones in this sample may be carry-over from other donors' samples. The specimen was whole blood, collected in connection with sensitization to the hapten diphenylcyclopropenone (DPC). The rearrangement links TRBV6-2 or TRBV6-3 to TRBJ2-1, with D unresolved. In DNA, the CDR3 is TGTGCCAGCAGTTACGATGAGTGGGGTACCTACAATGAGCAGTTCTTC. It codes for CASSYDEWGTYNEQFF.